Below, one TCR beta chain is given with its context. One entry per CDR3 protein, called by TCRdb with MiXCR from the 5' RACE reads. The sample lists roughly 91,000 distinct CDR3 sequences, 15% to 20% occurring once. Sample time point: sample taken at primary tumor resection. The authors sequenced whole RNA from tumor, nontumor lung or frozen PBMC without sorting. This specimen comes from a study of spatial heterogeneity in lung cancer. Study at large: Beta-chain sequences were consistently detected more often than alpha-chain sequences. Raw reads showed each unique TCR and UMI combination turning up more than ten times on average.

CDR3 size: 12 residues. Trimming stripped 7 bases from V and 6 bases from J, with 15 bases between. Germline CDR1 is SQVTM and CDR2 is ANQGSEA. This clonotype was obtained from a male donor with early-stage non-small cell lung cancer. Source: PBMCs, taken at surgery. The V and J genes are TRBV29-1 and TRBJ1-1; D perhaps matches TRBD1 (5 bases). CDR3 nucleotide sequence: TGCAGCGGAATCCAGGGTGGGGCTGAAGCTTTCTTT. This encodes CSGIQGGAEAFF.